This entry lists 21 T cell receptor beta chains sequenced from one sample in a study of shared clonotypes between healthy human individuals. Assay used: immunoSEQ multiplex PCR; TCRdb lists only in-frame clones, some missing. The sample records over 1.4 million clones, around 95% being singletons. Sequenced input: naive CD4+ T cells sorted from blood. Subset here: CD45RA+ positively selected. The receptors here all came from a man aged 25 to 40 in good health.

CDR3 amino acids: CASSRWRGETQYF. Written as DNA, the CDR3 is TGCGCCAGCAGTAGGTGGAGGGGAGAGACCCAGTACTTC. The rearrangement joins TRBV5-1 to TRBJ2-5; possible D gene TRBD2, 6 bases. CDR3 size: 13 residues. Germline loops: CDR1 SGHRS, CDR2 YFSETQ. V lost 5 bases, J lost 4 bases, and 12 bases lay in between.

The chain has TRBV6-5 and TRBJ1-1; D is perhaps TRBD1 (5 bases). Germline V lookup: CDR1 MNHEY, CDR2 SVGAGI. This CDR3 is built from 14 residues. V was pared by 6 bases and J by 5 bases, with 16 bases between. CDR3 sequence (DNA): TGTGCCAGCAGCAACTGGGGGGTATGGACTGAAGCTTTCTTT. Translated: CASSNWGVWTEAFF.

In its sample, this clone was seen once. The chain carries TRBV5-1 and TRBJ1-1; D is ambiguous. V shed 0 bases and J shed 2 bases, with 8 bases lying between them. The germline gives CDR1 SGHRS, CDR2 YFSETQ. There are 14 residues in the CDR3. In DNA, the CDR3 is TGCGCCAGCAGCTTGGGATGGGGAAACACTGAAGCTTTCTTT. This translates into CASSLGWGNTEAFF. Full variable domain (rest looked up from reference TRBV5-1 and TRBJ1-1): KAGVTQTPRYLIKTRGQQVTLSCSPISGHRSVSWYQQTPGQGLQFLFEYFSETQRNKGNFPGRFSGRQFSNSRSEMNVSTLELGDSALYLCASSLGWGNTEAFFGQGTRLTVV.

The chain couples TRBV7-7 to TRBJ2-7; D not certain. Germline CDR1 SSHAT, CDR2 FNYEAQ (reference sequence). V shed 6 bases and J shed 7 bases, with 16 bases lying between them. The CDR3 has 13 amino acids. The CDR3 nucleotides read TGTGCCAGCAGTTCCCGGACGAATGGAGAGCAGTACTTC. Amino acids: CASSSRTNGEQYF.

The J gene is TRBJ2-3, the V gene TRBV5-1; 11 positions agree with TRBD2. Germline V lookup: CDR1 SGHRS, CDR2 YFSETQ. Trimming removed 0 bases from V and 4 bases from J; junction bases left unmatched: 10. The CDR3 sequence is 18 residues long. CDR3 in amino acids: CASSLGVTSGIWADTQYF. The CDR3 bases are TGCGCCAGCAGCTTGGGGGTGACTAGCGGGATATGGGCAGATACGCAGTATTTT.

In nucleotides, the CDR3 is TGTGCCAGCAGTTACTTGGCCAATGTTTTCTTT. This encodes CASSYLANVFF. V usage is TRBV6-5 and J usage is TRBJ1-1, with unresolved D. The CDR3 has 11 residues. CDR1 and CDR2 (germline): MNHEY, SVGAGI. With 1 base removed from V and 13 bases from J, the gap between germline ends came to 10 bases.

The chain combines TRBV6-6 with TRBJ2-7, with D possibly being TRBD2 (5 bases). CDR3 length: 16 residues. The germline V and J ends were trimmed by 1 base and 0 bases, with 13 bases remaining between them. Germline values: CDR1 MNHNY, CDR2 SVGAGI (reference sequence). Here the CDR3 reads CASSYYLAASSYEQYF. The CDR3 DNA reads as TGTGCCAGCAGTTACTACCTAGCAGCAAGCTCCTACGAGCAGTACTTC.

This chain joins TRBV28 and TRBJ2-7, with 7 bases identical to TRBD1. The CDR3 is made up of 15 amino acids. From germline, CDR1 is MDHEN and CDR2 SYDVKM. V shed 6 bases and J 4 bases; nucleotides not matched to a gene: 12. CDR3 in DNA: TGTGCCAGCAGCCCCTCCGGGACAGTATATTACGAGCAGTACTTC. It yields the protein CASSPSGTVYYEQYF.

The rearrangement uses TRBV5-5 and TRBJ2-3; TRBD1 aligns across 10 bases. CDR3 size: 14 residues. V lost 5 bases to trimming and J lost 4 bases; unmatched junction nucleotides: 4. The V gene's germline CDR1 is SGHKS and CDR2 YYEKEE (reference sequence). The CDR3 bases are TGTGCCAGCAGTTCCGGGACAGGGGCAGATACGCAGTATTTT. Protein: CASSSGTGADTQYF.

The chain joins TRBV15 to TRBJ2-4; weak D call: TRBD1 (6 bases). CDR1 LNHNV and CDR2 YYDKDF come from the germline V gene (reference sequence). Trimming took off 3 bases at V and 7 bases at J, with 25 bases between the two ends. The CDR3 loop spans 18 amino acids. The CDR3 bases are TGTGCCACCAGCAGCGAACAGGGCTCTTCTTCTGGGGTGAACATTCAGTACTTC. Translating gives CATSSEQGSSSGVNIQYF.

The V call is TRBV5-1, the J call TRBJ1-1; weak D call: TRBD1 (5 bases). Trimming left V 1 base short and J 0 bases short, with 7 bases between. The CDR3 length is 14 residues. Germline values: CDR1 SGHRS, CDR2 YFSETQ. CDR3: CASSLSGVNTEAFF. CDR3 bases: TGCGCCAGCAGCTTGTCGGGGGTGAACACTGAAGCTTTCTTT.

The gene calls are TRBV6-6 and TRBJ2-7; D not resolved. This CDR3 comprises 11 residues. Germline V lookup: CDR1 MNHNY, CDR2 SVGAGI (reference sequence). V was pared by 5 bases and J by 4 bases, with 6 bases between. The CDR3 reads CASSAKYEQYF. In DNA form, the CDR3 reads TGTGCCAGCAGTGCGAAATACGAGCAGTACTTC.

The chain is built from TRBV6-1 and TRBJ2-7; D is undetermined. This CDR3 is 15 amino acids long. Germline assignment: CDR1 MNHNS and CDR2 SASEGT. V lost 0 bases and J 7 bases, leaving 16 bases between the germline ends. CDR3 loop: CASSEASPIPREQYF. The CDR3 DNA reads TGTGCCAGCAGTGAAGCGTCCCCGATCCCTAGGGAGCAGTACTTC.

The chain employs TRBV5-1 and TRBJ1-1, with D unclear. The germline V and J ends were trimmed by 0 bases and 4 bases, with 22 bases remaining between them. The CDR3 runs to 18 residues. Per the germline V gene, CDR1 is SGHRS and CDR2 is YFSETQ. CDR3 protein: CASSLGRIGFLSSTEAFF. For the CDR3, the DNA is TGCGCCAGCAGCTTGGGTCGGATTGGATTTTTATCCTCCACTGAAGCTTTCTTT.

CDR3 DNA sequence: TGTGCCAGCAGTAATTTCTATGGCTACACCTTC. Protein product: CASSNFYGYTF. The genes are TRBV28 and TRBJ1-2, with no clear D. CDR3 length: 11 amino acids. Germline V gives CDR1 MDHEN, CDR2 SYDVKM. Trimming left V 5 bases short and J 4 bases short, with 5 bases between.

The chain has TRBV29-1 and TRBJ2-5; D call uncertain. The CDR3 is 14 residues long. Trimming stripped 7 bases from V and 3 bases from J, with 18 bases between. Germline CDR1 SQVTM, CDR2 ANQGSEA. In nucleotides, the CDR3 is TGCAGCGCCACCTTAAACCACAGAAAAGAGACCCAGTACTTC. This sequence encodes CSATLNHRKETQYF.

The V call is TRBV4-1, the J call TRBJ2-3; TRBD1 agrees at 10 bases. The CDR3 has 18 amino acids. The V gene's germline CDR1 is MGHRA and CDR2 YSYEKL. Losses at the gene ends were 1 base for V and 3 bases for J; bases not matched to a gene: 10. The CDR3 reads CASSQVSGTGERTDTQYF. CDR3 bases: TGCGCCAGCAGCCAAGTTTCGGGGACAGGGGAACGGACAGATACGCAGTATTTT.

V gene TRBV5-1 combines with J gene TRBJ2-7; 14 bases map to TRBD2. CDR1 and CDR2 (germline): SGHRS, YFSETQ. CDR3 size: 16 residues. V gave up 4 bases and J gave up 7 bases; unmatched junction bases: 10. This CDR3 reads CASSVFGTSGSGEQYF. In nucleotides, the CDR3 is TGCGCCAGCAGCGTATTCGGGACTAGCGGGAGCGGTGAGCAGTACTTC.

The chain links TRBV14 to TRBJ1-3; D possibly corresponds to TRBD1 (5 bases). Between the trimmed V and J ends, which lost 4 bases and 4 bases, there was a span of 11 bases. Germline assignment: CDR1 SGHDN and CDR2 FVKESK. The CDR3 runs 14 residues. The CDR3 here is CASSPFQGGNTIYF. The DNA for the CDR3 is TGTGCCAGCAGCCCGTTTCAGGGAGGAAACACCATATATTTT.

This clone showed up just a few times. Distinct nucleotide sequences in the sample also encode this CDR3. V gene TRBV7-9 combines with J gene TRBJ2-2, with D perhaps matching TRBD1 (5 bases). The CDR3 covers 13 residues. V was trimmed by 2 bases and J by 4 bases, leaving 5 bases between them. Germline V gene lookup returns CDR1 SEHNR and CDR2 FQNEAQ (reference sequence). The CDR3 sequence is CASSLQGTGELFF. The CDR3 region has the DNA TGTGCCAGCAGCTTACAGGGCACCGGGGAGCTGTTTTTT.

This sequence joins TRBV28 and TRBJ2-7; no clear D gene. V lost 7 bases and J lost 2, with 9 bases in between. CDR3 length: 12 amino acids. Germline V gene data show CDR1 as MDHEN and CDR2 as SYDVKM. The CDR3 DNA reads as TGTGCCAGCAACGACCCTACCTACGAGCAGTACTTC. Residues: CASNDPTYEQYF.